This T cell receptor (beta chain) was sequenced in a study of blood T cells in healthy people across ages. Study background: Capturing about one barcoded beta molecule per two T cells was achieved by template switching.

There are a few counts of this clonotype. V lost 10 bases, J lost 0 bases, and 13 bases lay in between. Germline V gene lookup returns CDR1 MDHEN and CDR2 SYDVKM. The length of the CDR3 is 13 residues. Roughly 10 milliliters of peripheral blood were drawn from each donor into EDTA-treated tubes. Each sample yielded at least 5.5 micrograms of PBMC total RNA. For the second PCR, which ran for about 6 to 11 cycles, a sample-barcoded 5' primer and a J-beta primer mix were used. Researchers report that a template-switch adaptor with 12 random nucleotides tagged each cDNA molecule. TCRdb re-called the 5' RACE reads with MiXCR, one entry per CDR3 protein. The table has hundreds of thousands of distinct CDR3 sequences, about 52% seen once.

Sequencing used blood. The source is an older woman in good health. The genes are TRBV28 and TRBJ2-7, with D perhaps TRBD2 (6 bases). The CDR3 reads CATLSGNSYEQYF. The CDR3 DNA is TGTGCCACCCTTAGCGGCAACTCCTACGAGCAGTACTTC.